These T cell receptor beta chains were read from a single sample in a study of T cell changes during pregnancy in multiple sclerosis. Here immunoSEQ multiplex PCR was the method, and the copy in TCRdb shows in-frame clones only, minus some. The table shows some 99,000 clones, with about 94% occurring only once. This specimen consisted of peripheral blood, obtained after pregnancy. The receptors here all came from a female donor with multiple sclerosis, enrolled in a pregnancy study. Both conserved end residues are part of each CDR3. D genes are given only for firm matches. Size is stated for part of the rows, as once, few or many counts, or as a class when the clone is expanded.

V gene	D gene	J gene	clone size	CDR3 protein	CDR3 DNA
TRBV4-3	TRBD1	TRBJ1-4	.	CASSLQTGRNEKLFF	TGCGCCAGCAGCCTTCAGACAGGGAGGAATGAAAAACTGTTTTTT
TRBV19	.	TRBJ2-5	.	CASSIGGETQYF	TGTGCCAGTAGTATTGGGGGGGAGACCCAGTACTTC
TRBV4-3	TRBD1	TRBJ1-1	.	CASSQDRWGQGTTEAFF	TGCGCCAGCAGCCAAGATCGGTGGGGACAGGGGACTACTGAAGCTTTCTTT
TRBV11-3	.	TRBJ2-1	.	CASSLFPAPSSYNEQFF	TGTGCCAGCAGCCTCTTTCCAGCGCCGAGCTCCTACAATGAGCAGTTCTTC
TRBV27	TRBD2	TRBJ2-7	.	CASRLGGLAGEAYEQYF	TGTGCCAGCAGGTTAGGTGGGCTAGCGGGAGAGGCCTACGAGCAGTACTTC
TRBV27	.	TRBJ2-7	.	CASSLRHRPSYEQYF	TGTGCCAGCAGTTTAAGGCACAGACCCTCCTACGAGCAGTACTTC
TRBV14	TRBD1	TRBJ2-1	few	CASSQLSGQGAPRQFF	TGTGCCAGCAGCCAATTGTCGGGACAGGGGGCTCCGAGGCAGTTCTTC
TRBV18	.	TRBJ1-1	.	CASSRREYTEAFF	TGTGCCAGCTCACGCCGGGAGTACACTGAAGCTTTCTTT
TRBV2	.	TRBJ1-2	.	CASSERGAIGYTF	TGTGCCAGCAGTGAACGGGGGGCGATAGGCTACACCTTC
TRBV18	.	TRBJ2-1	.	CASSPPVENEQFF	TGTGCCAGCTCACCACCAGTAGAGAATGAGCAGTTCTTC
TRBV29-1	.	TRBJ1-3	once	CSVDGVEGPGDTIYF	TGCAGCGTTGATGGTGTGGAGGGTCCGGGAGACACCATATATTTT
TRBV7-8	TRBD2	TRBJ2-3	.	CASSLVTLTRGDTDTQYF	TGTGCCAGCAGCTTAGTCACGTTAACCCGGGGGGACACAGATACGCAGTATTTT
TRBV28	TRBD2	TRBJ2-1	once	CASSPLGSGYSSYNEQFF	TGTGCCAGCAGCCCCTTGGGTAGCGGGTATAGCTCCTACAATGAGCAGTTCTTC
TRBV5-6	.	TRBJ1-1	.	CASSKIVPNTEAFF	TGTGCCAGCAGCAAAATAGTCCCGAACACTGAAGCTTTCTTT
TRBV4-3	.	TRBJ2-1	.	CASSQDSASAPYNEQFF	TGCGCCAGCAGCCAAGATTCGGCTAGCGCCCCCTACAATGAGCAGTTCTTC
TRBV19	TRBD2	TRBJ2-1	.	CASSLGTSIHEQFF	TGTGCCAGTAGTTTGGGGACTAGCATCCATGAGCAGTTCTTC
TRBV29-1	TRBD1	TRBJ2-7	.	CSVEEGDRGEQYF	TGCAGCGTTGAAGAAGGAGACAGGGGCGAGCAGTACTTC
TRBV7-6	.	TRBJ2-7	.	CASSLSQGGTYEQYF	TGTGCCAGCAGCTTAAGTCAGGGAGGAACCTACGAGCAGTACTTC
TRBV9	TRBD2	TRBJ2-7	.	CASSVGSSGKETYEQYF	TGTGCCAGCAGCGTAGGTTCTAGCGGGAAGGAAACCTACGAGCAGTACTTC
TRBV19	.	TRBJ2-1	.	CASSISTFSLFF	TGTGCCAGTAGTATTTCAACCTTTAGCCTGTTCTTC
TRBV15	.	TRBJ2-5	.	CATSRILRQVGAQETQYF	TGTGCCACCAGCAGAATCTTAAGACAGGTTGGGGCCCAAGAGACCCAGTACTTC
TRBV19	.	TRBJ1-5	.	CASSKKGQVDSQPQHF	TGTGCCAGTAGTAAGAAGGGACAAGTTGATTCTCAGCCCCAGCATTTT
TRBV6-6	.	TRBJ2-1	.	CASRGVLYNEQFF	TGTGCCAGCAGAGGGGTTCTCTACAATGAGCAGTTCTTC
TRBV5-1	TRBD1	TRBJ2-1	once	CASALTGDRGLYEQFF	TGCGCCAGCGCACTCACGGGGGACAGGGGTTTGTATGAGCAGTTCTTC
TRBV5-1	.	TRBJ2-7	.	CASGSRSDGDQRLLTYEQYF	TGCGCCAGCGGCTCCCGTTCAGATGGGGATCAGAGACTACTTACCTACGAGCAGTACTTC
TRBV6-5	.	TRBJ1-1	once	CASSSRLRAMNTEAFF	TGTGCCAGCAGTTCGCGACTCAGGGCTATGAACACTGAAGCTTTCTTT
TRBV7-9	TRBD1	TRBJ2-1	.	CASSSIVDRVSYNEQFF	TGTGCCAGCAGCTCGATCGTGGACAGGGTATCCTACAATGAGCAGTTCTTC